Here is one T cell receptor (beta chain) with its context. This entry comes from a study of blood T cell repertoires in COVID-19. Study-wide background: The analysed material was cDNA or gDNA that came from T cells, B-cell-depleted T cells, or PBMCs.

CDR1 and CDR2 from the germline V gene are SGHDT and YYEEEE. Trimming removed 0 bases at V and 1 base at J, with 5 bases between. There are 14 residues in the CDR3. Here immunoSEQ multiplex PCR was the method, and the copy in TCRdb shows in-frame clones only, minus some. In the table there are about 110,000 clones, approximately 87% of which are singletons. The origin of this receptor is a woman in her forties or fifties with acute or convalescent COVID-19. V and J are TRBV5-6 and TRBJ1-3; D remains ambiguous. The sample consisted of peripheral blood. Written as DNA, the CDR3 is TGTGCCAGCAGCTTGGGACTGTCTGGAAACACCATATATTTT. It is translated as CASSLGLSGNTIYF.